These T cell receptor beta chains were read from a single sample in a study of OX40 agonist ivuxolimab in advanced cancers. Data came from immunoSEQ multiplex PCR; TCRdb stores just in-frame clones and leaves some out. The sample holds about 8,900 clones, roughly 70% seen once. The source was CD4+ or CD8+ T cells sorted from blood, collected in a trial of the OX40 agonist ivuxolimab. Receptor source: an adult with an advanced solid tumor such as melanoma, head and neck, liver or kidney cancer. CDR3s include the opening cysteine and the closing phenylalanine or tryptophan. Only part of the rows carry a size: once, few, many, or a class if the clone is expanded.

v_call,j_call,clone_size,cdr3_aa
TRBV11-2,TRBJ1-5,.,CASSRVNQPQHF
TRBV5-8,TRBJ2-5,.,CASSLGTSGQETQYF
TRBV19,TRBJ1-1,few,CASSIWNTEAFF
TRBV28,TRBJ2-7,many,CASRSTGSYEQYF
TRBV19,TRBJ2-1,.,CASSTFGTSGNNEQFF
TRBV11-2,TRBJ1-4,few,CASSPRRGWEKLFF
TRBV10-2,TRBJ2-1,few,CASSSTDSLYNEQFF
TRBV4-1,TRBJ2-7,.,CASSLRQPGSYEQYF
TRBV10-3,TRBJ2-2,.,CAISERGQGSNTGELFF
TRBV2,TRBJ2-1,.,CASSLAGGPDEQFF
TRBV7-9,TRBJ1-4,few,CASSSIEEKLFF
TRBV6-1,TRBJ1-1,.,CASSEKPGGGYTEAFF
TRBV7-8,TRBJ1-1,.,CASSLAGGSFTEAFF
TRBV28,TRBJ1-1,.,CASSAPRGLTEAFF
TRBV29-1,TRBJ2-5,.,CSVQRGSSETQYF
TRBV5-1,TRBJ2-4,.,CASSYSGRAGNIQYF
TRBV7-9,TRBJ1-2,few,CASSLPAHYGYTF
TRBV2,.,.,CASSQGQLNYEQYF
TRBV11-2,TRBJ2-7,.,CASSSRQGEYEQYF
TRBV15,TRBJ2-1,once,CATSSLRYNEQFF
TRBV13,TRBJ2-2,.,CASKRGLADTGELFF
TRBV10-3,TRBJ1-1,.,CAISEVGSVSEAFF
TRBV30,TRBJ1-2,.,CAWSVGGAGYGYTF
TRBV10-3,TRBJ2-2,.,CAISKDKNTGELFF
TRBV28,TRBJ2-3,.,CASSLSGAGDTQYF
TRBV9,TRBJ2-7,few,CASSFGQAGNEQYF
TRBV29-1,TRBJ1-1,.,CSVEDLRRGYTEAFF
TRBV7-3,TRBJ2-1,.,CASSAPGTSNEQFF
TRBV5-1,TRBJ2-7,.,CASSPSWNSYEQYF
TRBV19,TRBJ2-7,.,CASSMEGVEQYF
TRBV7-8,TRBJ1-3,.,CASSLGSSSSGNTIYF
TRBV15,TRBJ2-7,.,CATSPPGDSYEQYF
TRBV19,TRBJ1-5,.,CASSIEAGMYSNQPQHF
TRBV6-1,TRBJ2-1,few,CASSEGRGADEQFF
TRBV30,TRBJ1-2,.,CAWSAGWSQYGYTF
TRBV13,TRBJ2-5,.,CASSLGRYQQYF
TRBV6-1,TRBJ2-3,.,CASSGGSTDTQYF
TRBV6-4,TRBJ2-2,.,CASSDSDRGELFF
TRBV6-5,TRBJ1-6,.,CASRGSNSPLHF
TRBV9,TRBJ1-4,.,CASSEGQLDEKLFF
TRBV6-5,TRBJ1-5,.,CASSYSVAGSGQPQHF
TRBV13,TRBJ2-6,once,CASGVGGPAGANVLTF
TRBV15,TRBJ1-2,.,CATSRDSLDYYGYTF
TRBV6-1,TRBJ2-7,.,CAAGTGGPYEQYF
TRBV19,TRBJ1-1,.,CASSTLRWAEAFF
TRBV19,TRBJ2-7,.,CASSENRGTYEQYF
TRBV27,TRBJ2-3,.,CASSYGGTQYF